One and the same sample provided the 26 T cell receptor beta chains below, sequenced in a study of blood T cells in healthy people across ages. Next came a second PCR, run for about 6 to 12 cycles, which used a sample-barcoded 5' primer along with a J-beta primer mix. TCRdb reanalysed the 5' RACE reads using MiXCR and keeps one entry per CDR3 protein. This table has 1.5 million to 1.9 million distinct CDR3 sequences, around 40% appearing once. Sequenced sample: blood. These receptors were obtained from a woman aged 18-29 years in good health.

This clonotype was seen only once. The chain carries TRBV12-3 or TRBV12-4 and TRBJ1-2, with a weak D call TRBD1 (6 bases). The CDR3 totals 14 residues. Trimming shortened V by 1 base and J by 8 bases, and 14 bases separated the two germline ends. CDR3 residues: CASSLVLGAGGYTF. The CDR3 DNA follows: TGTGCCAGCAGTTTAGTTTTGGGGGCCGGCGGCTACACCTTC.

This rearrangement joins TRBV25-1 to TRBJ1-3; D unclear. Germline V gene data show CDR1 as MGHDK and CDR2 as SYGVNS. The CDR3 length is 11 residues. Trimming removed 4 bases from V and 2 bases from J, with 0 bases in between. In DNA, the CDR3 is TGTGCCAGCAGTGCTGGAAACACCATATATTTT. It is translated as CASSAGNTIYF.

Concerning this clonotype: One end of the junction varies from germline; a read error may be responsible. V and J are TRBV4-3 and TRBJ2-7, with 9 nucleotides matching TRBD1. The CDR3 totals 13 residues. The germline V gene encodes CDR1 LGHNA and CDR2 YSLEER. In DNA, the CDR3 is TGTGCCAGCAGCCGACAGGGGGACTACGAGCAGTACTTC. Protein sequence: CASSRQGDYEQYF.

V and J are TRBV2 and TRBJ2-3; TRBD1 matches at 9 bases. J lost 7 bases, V lost 11 bases, and 16 bases had no gene match. The CDR3 length is 15 residues. Germline values: CDR1 SNHLY, CDR2 FYNNEI. The CDR3 DNA follows: TGTGCCCGACGATCCCGGGACAGGGCACCGTATACGCAGTATTTT. This gives the protein CARRSRDRAPYTQYF.

This chain links TRBV6-6 with TRBJ2-3; no reliable D call. Germline CDR1 reads MNHNY; CDR2 reads SVGAGI (reference sequence). This CDR3 is 16 amino acids long. V shed 5 bases and J shed 2 bases, with 17 bases lying between them. CDR3 nucleotides: TGTGCCAGCAGTCCATCCCCCGAAGGGCTCACAGATACGCAGTATTTT. Protein product: CASSPSPEGLTDTQYF.

In this sample, this clonotype turned up a few times. CDR3 bases: TGTGCCAGCAGCTTAGCCTGGCAGCTCCAAGAGACCCAGTACTTC. As protein: CASSLAWQLQETQYF. This chain joins TRBV13 and TRBJ2-5; D is undetermined. Germline assignment: CDR1 PRHDT and CDR2 FYEKMQ (reference sequence). The V end was cut by 1 base, the J end by 1 base, with 10 bases between. The CDR3 consists of 15 residues. Based on the CDR3 plus reference TRBV13 and TRBJ2-5, the full variable domain is AAGVIQSPRHLIKEKRETATLKCYPIPRHDTVYWYQQGPGQDPQFLISFYEKMQSDKGSIPDRFSAQQFSDYHSELNMSSLELGDSALYFCASSLAWQLQETQYFGPGTRLLVL.

The genes are TRBV15 and TRBJ2-6; D is perhaps TRBD1 (5 bases). CDR1 is LNHNV, CDR2 YYDKDF, per germline (reference sequence). V shed 5 bases and J shed 1 base, with 12 bases lying between them. The CDR3 contains 16 residues. Here the CDR3 reads CATSQGRGSGANVLTF. The DNA for the CDR3 is TGTGCCACCAGCCAGGGAAGGGGTTCTGGGGCCAACGTCCTGACTTTC.

The V call is TRBV12-3 or TRBV12-4, the J call TRBJ2-6; D may be TRBD2 (5 bases). CDR3 size: 15 residues. Trimming removed 6 bases at V and 2 bases at J, with 11 bases between. The CDR3 region is CASRVLGTGANVLTF. The CDR3 DNA follows: TGTGCCAGCAGGGTACTAGGTACTGGGGCCAACGTCCTGACTTTC.

This CDR3 reads CASSLAGTGVSGANVLTF. CDR3 coding DNA: TGCGCCAGCAGCTTGGCCGGGACAGGGGTATCTGGGGCCAACGTCCTGACTTTC. The J gene is TRBJ2-6, the V gene TRBV5-1; 10 bases align to TRBD1. Germline CDR1 is SGHRS and CDR2 is YFSETQ. The CDR3 has 18 residues. With V trimmed by 0 bases and J by 1 base, 4 bases remained unmatched. Variable domain in full (rest from reference TRBV5-1 and TRBJ2-6): KAGVTQTPRYLIKTRGQQVTLSCSPISGHRSVSWYQQTPGQGLQFLFEYFSETQRNKGNFPGRFSGRQFSNSRSEMNVSTLELGDSALYLCASSLAGTGVSGANVLTFGAGSRLTVL.

This clonotype was seen at least ten times. J is TRBJ1-2 and V is TRBV12-3 or TRBV12-4; D not certain. The V end was cut by 5 bases, the J end by 3 bases, with 13 bases between. CDR3 size: 14 residues. As DNA, the CDR3 is TGTGCCAGCAGTCTGATACAGCCTTACTATGGCTACACCTTC. Protein: CASSLIQPYYGYTF.

This chain uses TRBV7-9 with TRBJ1-2; D is ambiguous. V lost 5 bases and J lost 5, with 15 bases in between. The CDR3 runs to 14 residues. Per the germline V gene, CDR1 is SEHNR and CDR2 is FQNEAQ (reference sequence). The CDR3 nucleotides read TGTGCCAGCAGCGTATTCGTTTTCTTGTATGGCTACACCTTC. This encodes CASSVFVFLYGYTF.

The chain combines TRBV20-1 with TRBJ2-7; D is ambiguous. Germline V CDR1 and CDR2: DFQATT, SNEGSKA (reference sequence). This CDR3 is 13 amino acids long. V was cut by 0 bases and J by 1 base, with 7 bases left in between. The CDR3 protein is CSARENRSYEQYF. The DNA of the CDR3 is TGCAGTGCTAGAGAAAACCGGTCCTACGAGCAGTACTTC.

A few counts support this clonotype. The CDR3 sequence is CSVLDRNTGELFF. CDR3 sequence (DNA): TGCAGCGTTCTCGACAGGAACACCGGGGAGCTGTTTTTT. The chain has TRBV29-1 and TRBJ2-2; TRBD1 is a possible D gene (5 bases). Germline assignment: CDR1 SQVTM and CDR2 ANQGSEA. CDR3 length: 13 residues. With 5 bases removed from V and 1 base from J, the gap between germline ends came to 8 bases.

This clonotype was detected a few times. V is TRBV20-1 and J is TRBJ2-4; maybe TRBD1 (6 bases). From germline, CDR1 is DFQATT and CDR2 SNEGSKA (reference sequence). V was pared by 2 bases and J by 0 bases, with 14 bases between. The CDR3 has 16 amino acids. The CDR3, as DNA: TGCAGTGCTAGACTCCAGGGGAAGGTAGCCAAAAACATTCAGTACTTC. Translated, it gives CSARLQGKVAKNIQYF.

This chain connects TRBV11-3 to TRBJ2-1; 7 nucleotides line up with TRBD2. This CDR3 spans 14 amino acids. After removal of 5 bases from V and 8 bases from J, the junction contained 9 bases not matched to a gene. Germline CDR1 and CDR2: SGHNT and YENEEA. The CDR3 reads CASSPGGSRYEQFF. CDR3 coding DNA: TGTGCCAGCAGCCCGGGCGGGAGTAGGTATGAGCAGTTCTTC.

V and J are TRBV6-2 or TRBV6-3 and TRBJ2-3; 8 bases align to TRBD1. With V trimmed by 2 bases and J by 4 bases, 5 bases remained unmatched. This CDR3 has 15 residues. Germline V gene sequence: CDR1 MNHEY, CDR2 SVGEGT. The CDR3 loop reads CASSYPDRVPDTQYF. The CDR3 DNA sequence: TGTGCCAGCAGTTACCCGGACAGGGTACCAGATACGCAGTATTTT.

This clonotype has a handful of counts. The V gene is TRBV4-2, the J gene TRBJ2-1; tentatively, D is TRBD2 (6 bases). V shed 0 bases and J shed 10 bases, with 16 bases lying between them. CDR3 length: 15 amino acids. Per the germline V gene, CDR1 is LGHNA and CDR2 is YNFKEQ. The CDR3, as DNA: TGTGCCAGCAGCCAAGATCCCCGGGAGTCTGGGGAGCAGTTCTTC. Translating gives CASSQDPRESGEQFF.

The chain combines TRBV12-3 or TRBV12-4 with TRBJ2-1, with D unclear. V shed 1 base and J shed 13 bases, with 23 bases lying between them. The CDR3 is made up of 16 amino acids. Here the CDR3 reads CASSLVSDGLDKTQFF. As DNA, the CDR3 is TGTGCCAGCAGTTTAGTGTCGGACGGCTTAGATAAGACCCAGTTCTTC.

The chain combines TRBV30 with TRBJ1-2; D remains ambiguous. The CDR3 runs 14 residues. Germline V gene sequence: CDR1 GTSNPN, CDR2 SVGIG (reference sequence). Trimming removed 1 base at V and 6 bases at J, with 15 bases between. The CDR3 DNA reads TGTGCCTGGAGTGCCCGTTTTCTTGGAGATGGCTACACCTTC. Translating it yields CAWSARFLGDGYTF.

This clonotype was detected only a few times. The V gene is TRBV12-3 or TRBV12-4, the J gene TRBJ2-1, with D perhaps TRBD2 (6 bases). The CDR3 is made up of 13 amino acids. Trimming left V 10 bases short and J 0 bases short, with 10 bases between. The DNA for the CDR3 is TGTGCCACCGGGACTCCCTCCTACAATGAGCAGTTCTTC. This gives the protein CATGTPSYNEQFF.

This rearrangement joins TRBV6-2 or TRBV6-3 to TRBJ2-1; 9 bases match TRBD2. Germline V gives CDR1 MNHEY, CDR2 SVGEGT. V lost 6 bases and J lost 8; bases outside the gene matches: 8. CDR3 length equals 14 residues. CDR3 DNA sequence: TGTGCCAGCAGAATAGCGGGAGCCAAAGATGAGCAGTTCTTC. Translated, it gives CASRIAGAKDEQFF.

This clonotype was detected only a few times. V gene TRBV6-5 combines with J gene TRBJ2-3; 11 bases agree with TRBD2. With V trimmed by 6 bases and J by 3 bases, 5 bases remained unmatched. Per the germline V gene, CDR1 is MNHEY and CDR2 is SVGAGI. CDR3 length: 15 amino acids. The CDR3 protein is CASRIAGGQTDTQYF. For the CDR3, the DNA is TGTGCCAGCAGGATAGCGGGGGGGCAAACAGATACGCAGTATTTT.

The chain joins TRBV9 to TRBJ2-1, with D unresolved. The CDR3 spans 15 residues. Germline CDR1 and CDR2: SGDLS and YYNGEE. V was cut by 0 bases and J by 0 bases, with 7 bases left in between. CDR3 sequence reads: CASSVGRHSYNEQFF. The CDR3 DNA follows: TGTGCCAGCAGCGTAGGAAGACACTCCTACAATGAGCAGTTCTTC.

This clonotype has a handful of counts. This chain links TRBV6-6 with TRBJ1-2, with D unresolved. Trimming left V 6 bases short and J 0 bases short, with 11 bases between. CDR1 is MNHNY, CDR2 SVGAGI, per germline (reference sequence). The CDR3 is made up of 14 amino acids. The DNA for the CDR3 is TGTGCCAGCAGCCAGACCGGGCCTAACTATGGCTACACCTTC. Amino acid sequence: CASSQTGPNYGYTF.

CDR3 region: CASSRTSGIYTDTQYF. As DNA, the CDR3 is TGTGCCAGCAGCAGGACTAGCGGGATTTACACAGATACGCAGTATTTT. The chain couples TRBV6-1 to TRBJ2-3; 12 nucleotides line up with TRBD2. The J segment lost 2 bases and the V segment lost 6 bases, leaving 6 bases of the junction unmatched. The CDR3 sequence is 16 residues long. Germline V gene data show CDR1 as MNHNS and CDR2 as SASEGT.

This clonotype was seen at least ten times. For the CDR3, the DNA is TGTGCCAGCAGTTTAGACAGACTCTCCTACGAGCAGTACTTC. Amino acid sequence: CASSLDRLSYEQYF. The chain is built from TRBV27 and TRBJ2-7, with D perhaps matching TRBD1 (5 bases). CDR1 is MNHEY and CDR2 is SMNVEV in the germline V gene (reference sequence). The CDR3 loop spans 14 amino acids. V lost 2 bases, J lost 0 bases, and 8 bases lay in between.